This T cell receptor beta chain was captured by sequencing in a study of cytomegalovirus exposure and HLA in healthy donors. About the study: The Caucasian-associated ancestry cluster contained 65% to 85% of the 398 genotyped donors.

Study conclusions and caveats: Cytomegalovirus association was listed for 164 TCR beta chains.

A multiplex PCR was run with 60 Vbeta primers and 13 Jbeta primers. Source study methods: Unique TCR beta chains numbered roughly 84 million in a later analysis, with some 9.9 million shared. Repertoires were generated with immunoSEQ multiplex PCR, while TCRdb's copy carries only in-frame clones and drops some. The V and J calls and clone size come from that table; D and trimming were worked out from the DNA. The table records over 150,000 clones, roughly 84% of them present only once. Regarding this clone: Its antigen is as yet unknown.

Healthy people donating bone marrow made up the donors. CDR1 is SGHRS and CDR2 is YFSETQ in the germline V gene. Trimming removed 0 bases from V and 0 bases from J, with 4 bases in between. CDR3 length: 14 amino acids. The chain combines TRBV5-1 with TRBJ1-5; no clear D. The clonotype comes from a girl between 2 and 10 years old in good health and CMV-seropositive. Sequencing was carried out using PBMCs. DNA for the CDR3: TGCGCCAGCAGCTTGGCCTATAGCAATCAGCCCCAGCATTTT. As protein: CASSLAYSNQPQHF.